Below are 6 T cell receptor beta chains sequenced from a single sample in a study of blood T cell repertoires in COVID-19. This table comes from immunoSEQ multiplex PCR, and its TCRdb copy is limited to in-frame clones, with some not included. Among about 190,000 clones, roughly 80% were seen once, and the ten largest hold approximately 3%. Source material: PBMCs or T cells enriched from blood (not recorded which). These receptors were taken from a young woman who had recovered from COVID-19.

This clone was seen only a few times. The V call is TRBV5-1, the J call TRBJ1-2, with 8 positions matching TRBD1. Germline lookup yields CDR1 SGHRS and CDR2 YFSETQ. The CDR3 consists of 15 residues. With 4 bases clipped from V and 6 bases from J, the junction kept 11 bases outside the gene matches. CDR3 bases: TGCGCCAGCAGCGGGGGACAGGAGGATTTTGATGGCTACACCTTC. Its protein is CASSGGQEDFDGYTF.

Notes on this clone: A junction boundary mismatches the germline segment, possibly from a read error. The CDR3 sequence: CASSWGLEEVF. DNA for the CDR3: TGTGCCAGCAGCTGGGGTCTAGAGGAGGTCTTC. The chain employs TRBV7-9 and TRBJ2-1; D is perhaps TRBD2 (5 bases). Germline loops: CDR1 SEHNR, CDR2 FQNEAQ (reference sequence). The CDR3 runs 11 residues.

Here the CDR3 DNA reads TGTGCCAGCAGCCCCGGCCTCGGACAGACTCAAGAGACCCAGTACTTC. It encodes CASSPGLGQTQETQYF. The chain recombines TRBV25-1 with TRBJ2-5, with a tentative D call TRBD1 (6 bases). V was cut by 6 bases and J by 2 bases, with 19 bases left in between. Germline loops: CDR1 MGHDK, CDR2 SYGVNS. The CDR3 length is 16 residues.

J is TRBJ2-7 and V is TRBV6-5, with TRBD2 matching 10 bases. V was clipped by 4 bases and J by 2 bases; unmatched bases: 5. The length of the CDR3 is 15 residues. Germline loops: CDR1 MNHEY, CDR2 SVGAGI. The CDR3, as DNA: TGTGCCAGCAGTTTAGCGGGGGGAGGTACCTACGAGCAGTACGTC. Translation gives CASSLAGGGTYEQYV.

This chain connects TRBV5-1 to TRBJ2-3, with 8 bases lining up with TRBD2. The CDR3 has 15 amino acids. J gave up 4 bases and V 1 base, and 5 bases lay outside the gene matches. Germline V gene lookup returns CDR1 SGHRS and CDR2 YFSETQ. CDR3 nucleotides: TGCGCCAGCAGCTTGACGGGGGGGAGTCCAGATACGCAGTATTTT. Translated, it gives CASSLTGGSPDTQYF.

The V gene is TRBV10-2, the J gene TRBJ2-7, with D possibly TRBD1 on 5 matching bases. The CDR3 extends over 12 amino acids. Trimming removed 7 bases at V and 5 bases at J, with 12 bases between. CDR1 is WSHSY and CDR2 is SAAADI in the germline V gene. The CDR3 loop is CASTQGGHEQYV. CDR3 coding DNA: TGCGCCAGCACCCAGGGCGGACACGAGCAGTACGTC.